The T cell receptor (beta chain) described here comes from a study of blood T cell repertoires in COVID-19. Study background: The samples span acute and convalescent COVID-19 from the United States, Italy and Spain. Sample material is recorded as cDNA or gDNA derived from T cells, B-cell-depleted T cells, or PBMCs.

Per the authors' pipeline: Estimation of nucleated cell counts relied on the amplification of reference gene primers. Using immunoSEQ multiplex PCR, the repertoire was profiled, and TCRdb retains in-frame clones only, with some absent. Clonal size and the V and J genes are those of that table, whereas D and trimming came from the DNA. The table records tens of thousands of clones, around 80% of them present only once. This clone appeared a few times. This receptor was identified in a woman aged 80 or over with active or convalescent COVID-19. The sequenced sample consisted of peripheral blood.

The CDR3 region is CASSQGGWSPLHF. DNA for the CDR3: TGTGCCAGCAGCCAGGGAGGTTGGTCACCCCTCCACTTT. V is TRBV4-2 and J is TRBJ1-6, with unresolved D. V lost 3 bases to trimming and J lost 10 bases, with 10 bases between them. Germline CDR1 and CDR2: LGHNA and YNFKEQ. There are 13 residues in the CDR3.